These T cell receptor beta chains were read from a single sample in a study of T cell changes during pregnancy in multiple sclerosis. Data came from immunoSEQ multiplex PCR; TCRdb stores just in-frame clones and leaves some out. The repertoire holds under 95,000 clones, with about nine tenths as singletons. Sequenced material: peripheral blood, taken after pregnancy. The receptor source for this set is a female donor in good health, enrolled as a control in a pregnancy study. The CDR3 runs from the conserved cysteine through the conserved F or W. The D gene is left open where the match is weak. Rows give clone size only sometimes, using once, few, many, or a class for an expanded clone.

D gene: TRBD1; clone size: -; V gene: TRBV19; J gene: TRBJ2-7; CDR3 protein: CASSDQGASTYEQYF; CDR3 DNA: TGTGCCAGTAGTGATCAGGGGGCGTCGACCTACGAGCAGTACTTC
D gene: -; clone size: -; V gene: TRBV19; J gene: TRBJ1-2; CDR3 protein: CASSPHRDGYTF; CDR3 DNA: TGTGCCAGTAGTCCGCACAGGGATGGCTACACCTTC
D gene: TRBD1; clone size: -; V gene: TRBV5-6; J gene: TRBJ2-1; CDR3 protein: CASSPQGERWNEQFF; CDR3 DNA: TGTGCCAGCAGCCCACAGGGGGAAAGGTGGAATGAGCAGTTCTTC
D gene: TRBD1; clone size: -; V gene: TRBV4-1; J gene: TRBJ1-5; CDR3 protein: CASSLRSGGTDNQPQHF; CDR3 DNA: TGCGCCAGCAGCCTCAGGTCAGGCGGGACAGACAATCAGCCCCAGCATTTT
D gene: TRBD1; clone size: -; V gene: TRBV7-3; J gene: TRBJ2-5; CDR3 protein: CASSSQGQGGTQYF; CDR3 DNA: TGTGCCAGCAGCTCCCAGGGACAGGGGGGGACCCAGTACTTC
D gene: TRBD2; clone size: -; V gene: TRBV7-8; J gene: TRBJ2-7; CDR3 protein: CASSFLGLSFYEQYF; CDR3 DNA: TGTGCCAGCAGCTTTCTGGGACTATCGTTCTACGAGCAGTACTTC
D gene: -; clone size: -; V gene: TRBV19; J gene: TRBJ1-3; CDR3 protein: CASTQFATLSGNTIYF; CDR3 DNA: TGTGCCAGTACCCAATTTGCGACTCTCTCTGGAAACACCATATATTTT
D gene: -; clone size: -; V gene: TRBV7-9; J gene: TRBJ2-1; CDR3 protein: CASSFPLVGEQFF; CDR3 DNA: TGTGCCAGCAGCTTCCCCCTAGTGGGTGAGCAGTTCTTC
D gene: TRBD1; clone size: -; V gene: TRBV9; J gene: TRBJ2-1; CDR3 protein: CASSPRDRAYNEQFF; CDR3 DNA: TGTGCCAGCAGCCCCCGGGACAGGGCCTACAATGAGCAGTTCTTC
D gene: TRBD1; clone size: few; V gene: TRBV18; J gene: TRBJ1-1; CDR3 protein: CASRQGMNTEAFF; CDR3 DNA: TGTGCCAGCCGACAGGGGATGAACACTGAAGCTTTCTTT
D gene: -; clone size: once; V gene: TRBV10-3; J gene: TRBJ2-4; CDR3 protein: CAISGTEENIQYF; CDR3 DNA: TGTGCCATCAGTGGGACTGAGGAAAACATTCAGTACTTC
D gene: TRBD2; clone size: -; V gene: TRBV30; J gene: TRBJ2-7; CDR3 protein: CAWSRTSGYEQYF; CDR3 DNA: TGTGCCTGGAGTCGGACTAGCGGCTACGAGCAGTACTTC
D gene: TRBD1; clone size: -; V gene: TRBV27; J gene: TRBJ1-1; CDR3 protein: CASSGTAEMNTEAFF; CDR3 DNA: TGTGCCAGCAGCGGGACAGCTGAAATGAACACTGAAGCTTTCTTT
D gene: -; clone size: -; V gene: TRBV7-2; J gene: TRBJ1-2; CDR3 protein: CASSSWASSSYTF; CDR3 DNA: TGTGCCAGCAGCTCTTGGGCCTCGTCGAGCTACACCTTC
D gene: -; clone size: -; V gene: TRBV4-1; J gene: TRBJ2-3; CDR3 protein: CASSQESTSTDTQYF; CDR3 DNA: TGCGCCAGCAGCCAAGAATCCACTAGCACAGATACGCAGTATTTT
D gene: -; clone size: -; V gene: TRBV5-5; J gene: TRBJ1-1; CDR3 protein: CASSLVGSGNTEAFF; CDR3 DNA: TGTGCCAGCAGCTTGGTGGGCAGCGGGAACACTGAAGCTTTCTTT
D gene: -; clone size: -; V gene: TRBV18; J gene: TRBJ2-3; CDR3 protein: CASSPRGGNTDTQYF; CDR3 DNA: TGTGCCAGCTCACCAAGGGGGGGGAACACAGATACGCAGTATTTT
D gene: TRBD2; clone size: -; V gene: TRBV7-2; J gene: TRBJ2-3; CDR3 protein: CASSPTSGGPTNTDTQYF; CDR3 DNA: TGTGCCAGCAGCCCGACTAGCGGGGGTCCCACTAACACAGATACGCAGTATTTT
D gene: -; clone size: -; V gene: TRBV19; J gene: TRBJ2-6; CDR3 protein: CASKPRNPPVLTF; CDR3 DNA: TGTGCCAGTAAGCCACGCAACCCCCCCGTCCTGACTTTC
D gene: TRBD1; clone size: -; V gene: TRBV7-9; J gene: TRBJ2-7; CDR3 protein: CASSSGQTTYEQYF; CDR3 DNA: TGTGCCAGCAGCTCGGGACAGACCACCTACGAGCAGTACTTC
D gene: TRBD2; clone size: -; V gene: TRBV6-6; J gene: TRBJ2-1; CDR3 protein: CASSYDSGTYNEQFF; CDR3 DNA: TGTGCCAGCAGTTATGATAGCGGGACCTACAATGAGCAGTTCTTC
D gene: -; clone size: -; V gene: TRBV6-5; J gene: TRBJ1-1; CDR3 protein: CASSYTGTREAFF; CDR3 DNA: TGTGCCAGCAGTTACACAGGGACCCGCGAAGCTTTCTTT
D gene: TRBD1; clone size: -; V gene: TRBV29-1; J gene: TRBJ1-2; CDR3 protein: CSVEGLQGEWYGYTF; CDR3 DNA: TGCAGCGTTGAAGGGTTACAGGGGGAATGGTATGGCTACACCTTC
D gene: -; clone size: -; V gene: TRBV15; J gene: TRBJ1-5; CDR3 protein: CATSRDLDSNQPQHF; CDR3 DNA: TGTGCCACCAGCAGAGATCTAGACAGCAATCAGCCCCAGCATTTT
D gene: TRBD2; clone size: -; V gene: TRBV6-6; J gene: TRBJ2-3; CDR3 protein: CASSPRGGGTDTQYF; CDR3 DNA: TGTGCCAGCAGTCCGCGGGGGGGCGGCACAGATACGCAGTATTTT
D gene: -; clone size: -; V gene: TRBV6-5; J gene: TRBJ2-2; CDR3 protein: CASSGQYEGELFF; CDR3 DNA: TGTGCCAGCAGTGGACAGTACGAAGGGGAGCTGTTTTTT
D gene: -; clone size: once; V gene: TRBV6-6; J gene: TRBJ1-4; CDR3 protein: CASNLEGPREKLFF; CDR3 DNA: TGTGCCAGCAATCTAGAAGGCCCAAGGGAAAAACTGTTTTTT
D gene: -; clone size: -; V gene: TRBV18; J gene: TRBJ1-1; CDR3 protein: CASSPAPGNTEAFF; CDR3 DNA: TGTGCCAGCTCGCCGGCCCCAGGGAACACTGAAGCTTTCTTT
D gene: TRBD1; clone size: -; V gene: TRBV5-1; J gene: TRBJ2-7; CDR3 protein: CASSSRTGIPYEQYF; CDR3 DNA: TGCGCCAGCAGCTCCCGGACAGGGATACCCTACGAGCAGTACTTC
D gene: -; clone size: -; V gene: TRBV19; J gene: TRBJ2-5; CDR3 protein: CASSTRQTQETQYF; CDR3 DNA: TGTGCCAGTAGTACAAGACAGACCCAAGAGACCCAGTACTTC
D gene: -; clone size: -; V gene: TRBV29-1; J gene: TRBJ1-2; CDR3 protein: CSVEGAGRAYGYTF; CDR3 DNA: TGCAGCGTTGAAGGCGCAGGGCGCGCCTATGGCTACACCTTC
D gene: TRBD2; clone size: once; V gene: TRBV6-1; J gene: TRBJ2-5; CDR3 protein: CASSGGVTSVIETQYF; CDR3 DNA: TGTGCCAGCAGTGGTGGGGTGACTAGCGTCATAGAGACCCAGTACTTC
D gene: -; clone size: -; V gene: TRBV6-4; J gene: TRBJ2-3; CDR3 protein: CASSDSGDGTDTQYF; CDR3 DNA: TGTGCCAGCAGTGATTCAGGGGACGGGACAGATACGCAGTATTTT
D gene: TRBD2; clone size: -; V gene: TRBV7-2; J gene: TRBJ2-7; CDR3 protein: CASSLRLAGISYEQYF; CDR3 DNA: TGTGCCAGCAGCTTACGGCTAGCGGGGATCTCCTACGAGCAGTACTTC
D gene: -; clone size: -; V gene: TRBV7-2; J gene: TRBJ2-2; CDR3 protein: CASSLLTSMAGELFF; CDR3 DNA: TGTGCCAGCAGCTTATTAACTAGTATGGCCGGGGAGCTGTTTTTT